This T cell receptor (beta chain) came from a study of shared clonotypes between healthy human individuals. The CDR3 spans 14 residues. J gave up 13 bases and V 0 bases, and 9 bases lay outside the gene matches. Per germline, CDR1 SGHDN and CDR2 FVKESK. Donors had no recently reported acute infections or vaccinations and were HIV-negative. Method: immunoSEQ multiplex PCR; TCRdb's copy keeps in-frame clones and lacks some. Among around 200,000 clones listed, roughly 70% were seen once. The clonotype originates from a man aged 25 to 40 in good health. Sequenced input: memory CD4+ T cells sorted from blood. The subset: CD45RA-negative fraction. The rearrangement links TRBV14 to TRBJ2-1; TRBD2 matches at 7 bases. The CDR3 loop is CASSQDLWEGEQFF. DNA for the CDR3: TGTGCCAGCAGCCAAGATCTGTGGGAGGGTGAACAGTTCTTC.